This TCR beta chain appears in the sequencing data of a study of Ad26.COV2.S vaccination and SARS-CoV-2 variants. This clone was recorded a few times. Its cognate antigen is unknown. The CDR3 length is 16 residues. The V gene's germline CDR1 is MNHEY and CDR2 SMNVEV (reference sequence). Between the trimmed V and J ends, which lost 4 bases and 1 base, there was a span of 16 bases. Libraries were prepared by immunoSEQ multiplex PCR; TCRdb keeps only in-frame clonotypes and omits some of them. The sample has roughly 40,000 clones, approximately 80% seen once; the top ten hold approximately 44%. Study-wide findings and caveats: Breadth, reportedly substantial, characterized the spike-specific CD8+ and CD4+ T cell responses after vaccination. Using TCR breadth and depth analyses may have led to underestimated total T cell responses.

This TCR was sampled from a human donor who had recovered from COVID-19. Sequenced material: peripheral blood, taken after recovery from COVID-19. The rearrangement joins TRBV27 to TRBJ1-2, with D perhaps matching TRBD1 (5 bases). The CDR3 bases are TGTGCCAGCAGTTCTCCAAGTAGGGGCCTTAACTATGGCTACACCTTC. Translated: CASSSPSRGLNYGYTF.